This T cell receptor (beta chain) was sequenced during a study of cytomegalovirus exposure and HLA in healthy donors. Measured with immunoSEQ multiplex PCR; TCRdb has only the in-frame clones, and not every one. This table holds some 250,000 clones, roughly 89% found once. V dropped 5 bases and J dropped 9 bases, with 16 bases sitting between them. Germline CDR1 reads MNHNY; CDR2 reads SVGAGI (reference sequence). The CDR3 runs to 13 residues. The rearrangement joins TRBV6-6 to TRBJ2-5, with D hard to call. This clonotype originated in a woman younger than 30 in good health and CMV-seronegative. Sample: PBMCs. CDR3 protein: CASSVTTAPSQYF. The DNA of the CDR3 is TGTGCCAGCAGTGTAACGACTGCACCGTCCCAGTACTTC.